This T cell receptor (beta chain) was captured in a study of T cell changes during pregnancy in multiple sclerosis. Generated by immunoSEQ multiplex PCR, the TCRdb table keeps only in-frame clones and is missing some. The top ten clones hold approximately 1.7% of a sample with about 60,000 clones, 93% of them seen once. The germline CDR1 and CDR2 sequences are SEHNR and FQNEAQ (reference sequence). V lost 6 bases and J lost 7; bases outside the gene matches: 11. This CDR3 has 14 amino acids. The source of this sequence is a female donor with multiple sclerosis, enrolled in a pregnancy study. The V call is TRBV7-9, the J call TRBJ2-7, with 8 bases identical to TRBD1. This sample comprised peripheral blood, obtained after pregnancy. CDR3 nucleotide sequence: TGTGCCAGCAGTCGTTGGACAGGGCTAAGGGAGCAGTACTTC. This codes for CASSRWTGLREQYF.